Each of the 12 T cell receptor beta chains below was sequenced from the same sample in a study of identical twins. One entry per CDR3 protein results from TCRdb running MiXCR on the 5' RACE reads. The sample has around 100,000 distinct CDR3 sequences; under 6.5% are singletons. The source material was memory T cells sorted from blood. The receptor source for this set is a woman aged 45 to 65 in good health.

A word on this clonotype: This may be a read error: a much more frequent sequence differs by one nucleotide. The rearrangement joins TRBV20-1 to TRBJ1-4, with D uncertain. The length of the CDR3 is 15 residues. CDR1 is DFQATT and CDR2 is SNEGSKA in the germline V gene (reference sequence). The CDR3 loop is CSARDPARYNDKLFF. The CDR3 nucleotides read TGCAGTGCTAGAGACCCCGCCAGATATAATGATAAACTGTTTTTT.

In its sample, this clonotype was seen many times. The V call is TRBV5-5, the J call TRBJ2-1; the match to TRBD2 covers 12 bases. The junction had 5 bases not matched to a gene; V was cut back by 4 bases and J by 3 bases. The CDR3 extends over 16 amino acids. The germline V gene has CDR1 SGHKS and CDR2 YYEKEE (reference sequence). Written as DNA, the CDR3 is TGTGCCAGCAGCCCTGGACTAGCGGGACTCTACAATGAGCAGTTCTTC. Its protein product is CASSPGLAGLYNEQFF. The entire variable domain, with the rest obtained from reference TRBV5-5 and TRBJ2-1, is as follows: DAGVTQSPTHLIKTRGQQVTLRCSPISGHKSVSWYQQVLGQGPQFIFQYYEKEERGRGNFPDRFSARQFPNYSSELNVNALLLGDSALYLCASSPGLAGLYNEQFFGPGTRLTVL.

This clonotype appeared many times. The gene calls are TRBV24-1 and TRBJ2-3; D possibly corresponds to TRBD1 (5 bases). CDR3 size: 14 residues. V gave up 4 bases and J gave up 4 bases, with 11 bases separating them. Germline loops: CDR1 KGHDR, CDR2 SFDVKD. The CDR3 reads CATSDPDRSDTQYF. The CDR3 DNA follows: TGTGCCACCAGTGACCCAGACAGATCAGATACGCAGTATTTT.

This clonotype was seen many times. The chain has TRBV27 and TRBJ2-1, with 9 bases fitting TRBD2. V shed 2 bases, J shed 10 bases, and the junction held 15 bases outside the gene matches. The CDR3 spans 17 residues. CDR1 and CDR2 (germline): MNHEY, SMNVEV (reference sequence). CDR3 sequence reads: CASSLGDPGLASWEQFF. The CDR3, as DNA: TGTGCCAGCAGTTTAGGTGATCCGGGACTAGCTTCGTGGGAGCAGTTCTTC.

This clonotype has a handful of counts. The rearrangement links TRBV3-1 to TRBJ2-7; no clear D. The CDR3 is 12 residues long. Per the germline V gene, CDR1 is LGHDT and CDR2 is YNNKEL (reference sequence). V was clipped by 5 bases and J by 0 bases, with 5 bases between them. CDR3 loop: CASSYSSYEQYF. As DNA, the CDR3 is TGTGCCAGCAGCTACAGCTCCTACGAGCAGTACTTC.

This clonotype has more than one count but fewer than ten. The V gene is TRBV3-1, the J gene TRBJ2-3, with 10 bases matching TRBD2. The length of the CDR3 is 14 residues. The germline V gene has CDR1 LGHDT and CDR2 YNNKEL (reference sequence). Unmatched junction bases numbered 3, after V lost 5 bases and J lost 4 bases. As DNA, the CDR3 is TGTGCCAGCAGCGAGCTAGCGGGAGCAGATACGCAGTATTTT. Amino acid sequence: CASSELAGADTQYF.

This clonotype was recorded many times. The rearrangement links TRBV7-8 to TRBJ2-7; a weak D match, TRBD1 (5 bases). Germline V lookup: CDR1 SGHVS, CDR2 FQNEAQ. The V end was cut by 3 bases, the J end by 2 bases, with 14 bases between. The CDR3 is 15 amino acids. The CDR3 DNA reads as TGTGCCAGCAGCTTCGCGCAGGGCGCTCCCTACGAGCAGTACTTC. Translated: CASSFAQGAPYEQYF. The complete variable domain, with remaining parts taken from reference TRBV7-8 and TRBJ2-7, reads GAGVSQSPRYKVAKRGQDVALRCDPISGHVSLFWYQQALGQGPEFLTYFQNEAQLDKSGLPSDRFFAERPEGSVSTLKIQRTQQEDSAVYLCASSFAQGAPYEQYFGPGTRLTVT.

A word on this clonotype: This clone may be a read error of a much larger clone one base away. The genes are TRBV9 and TRBJ2-2, with TRBD2 matching 10 bases. The CDR3 runs 19 residues. Germline V gene lookup returns CDR1 SGDLS and CDR2 YYNGEE. CDR3 bases: TGTGCCAGCAGCGTAGTCCCACTAGCGGGGTTATCGAACACCGGGGACCTGTTTTTT. It encodes CASSVVPLAGLSNTGDLFF.

This clonotype was recorded many times. V and J are TRBV11-2 and TRBJ2-3, with D maybe TRBD2 (6 bases). The CDR3 sequence is 14 residues long. Trimming took 5 bases from V and 2 from J, leaving 11 bases between them. Germline V CDR1 and CDR2: SGHAT, FQNNGV. The CDR3 sequence is CASSGGTLTDTQYF. The CDR3, as DNA: TGTGCCAGCAGCGGAGGGACCCTCACAGATACGCAGTATTTT. The full variable domain, completed using reference TRBV11-2 and TRBJ2-3, is EAGVAQSPRYKIIEKRQSVAFWCNPISGHATLYWYQQILGQGPKLLIQFQNNGVVDDSQLPKDRFSAERLKGVDSTLKIQPAKLEDSAVYLCASSGGTLTDTQYFGPGTRLTVL.

This clonotype showed up many times. The rearrangement joins TRBV7-2 to TRBJ2-3, with 9 nucleotides matching TRBD2. The CDR3 spans 15 residues. Germline V gene sequence: CDR1 SGHTA, CDR2 FQGNSA. V shed 8 bases, J shed 4 bases, and the junction held 10 bases outside the gene matches. The CDR3 DNA reads TGTGCCAGCGGGAGGGCTAGCGGGACGGCAGATACGCAGTATTTT. Translating it yields CASGRASGTADTQYF.

In this sample, this clonotype turned up many times. The chain recombines TRBV6-6 with TRBJ1-5; D unclear. In germline, CDR1 is MNHNY, CDR2 SVGAGI (reference sequence). V lost 11 bases and J 0 bases, leaving 11 bases between the germline ends. The CDR3 is made up of 13 amino acids. Here the CDR3 DNA reads TGTGCCGCACAAACGGATAGCAATCAGCCCCAGCATTTT. Translated: CAAQTDSNQPQHF.

V and J are TRBV5-1 and TRBJ2-1; D remains ambiguous. Germline V gene sequence: CDR1 SGHRS, CDR2 YFSETQ. The CDR3 totals 15 residues. V lost 2 bases, J lost 2 bases, and 11 bases lay in between. CDR3 DNA: TGCGCCAGCAGCTTTGACGACTCCCCCTACAATGAGCAGTTCTTC. It codes for CASSFDDSPYNEQFF.